This T cell receptor (beta chain) was sequenced in a study of blood T cells in healthy people across ages. PCR was performed a second time for about 7 to 11 cycles using a sample-barcoded 5' primer and a J-beta primer mix. Each cDNA molecule, via a template-switch adaptor with 12 random nucleotides, was tagged. MiXCR was run by TCRdb on the 5' RACE reads, yielding one entry per CDR3 protein. The sample shows approximately 1,100,000 distinct CDR3 sequences, 35% to 55% of them seen only once. The germline V gene has CDR1 SQVTM and CDR2 ANQGSEA. The CDR3 has 16 residues. V lost 4 bases, J lost 0 bases, and 2 bases stayed unmatched.

The sequenced material came from blood. The receptor was isolated from a woman aged 60 to 75 in good health. This chain joins TRBV29-1 and TRBJ2-1; 14 positions agree with TRBD2. The CDR3 reads CSVGTSGGSSYNEQFF. CDR3 nucleotides: TGCAGCGTTGGGACTAGCGGGGGGAGCTCCTACAATGAGCAGTTCTTC.